The T cell receptor beta chain under discussion was sequenced for a study of vaccination effects on CD4 cells after COVID-19 (dated by TCRdb to between 2020 and 2023). Regarding the study in general: Across the study, the median time from the second dose to post-vaccine sampling was 72 days (range 14 to 241). Altogether, 10 COVID-19 convalescent patients and a few SARS-CoV-2-naive healthy vaccine recipients made up the full study. The study compared SARS-CoV-2 spike-specific CD4+ TCR repertoires before and after mRNA vaccination in COVID-19 convalescent patients and infection-naive vaccine recipients. Cultures from other donors in the study were sequenced with the Oncomine TCR Beta short-read assay on an Illumina iSeq 100.

V is reduced by 10 bases and J by 1 base, leaving a spacing of 13 bases between them. CDR1 and CDR2, per the germline V gene, are MDHEN and SYDVKM. The CDR3 holds 13 amino acids from the cysteine to the phenylalanine. Of all the DNA, just the CDR3 is kept, 39 bases in frame from base 1. Library preparation employed the immunoSEQ multiplex PCR assay. TCR beta CDR3 sequencing was performed on DNA from the cultured, isolated CD4+ T cells. Under the source paper's analysis protocol: The analysis removed non-productive TCR sequences, trimmed reads to the CDR3 region, and retained only CDR3s that were 7 or more amino acids long. Antigen-specific clonotypes were identified using the MANAFEST web app by comparison of expansion in peptide wells against reference cultures. For clones to be considered positive, expansion at FDR<0.05 versus reference and all other wells, an odds ratio above 5, and a frequency above 0.1% in two replicate wells were required. A clonotype was defined as cross-reactive if the clonotype was significantly expanded both in SARS-CoV-2 spike wells and in at least one common cold coronavirus spike condition. Levenshtein distance calculated with the stringdist R package was used to assess CDR3 similarity, and unrooted trees were constructed with ape in R 3.6.1. Held by TCRdb, this immuneACCESS table contains in-frame sequences only and omits some clones. Under half of the omission traces to an unresolved V gene where checked; the cause of the rest is unknown. V, J and clone size are those of that table, while D and trimming were read from the DNA. This sample has approximately 11,000 clones in its table, and approximately 71% of those were observed once. Approximately 8.9% of the sample is in the top ten clones.

Paper-wide results and their limitations: Only a small number of convalescent patients were included, and no early post-infection timepoints were available, which limited the study. Marked clonal contraction was observed in both infection-induced and vaccine-induced clones at late post-vaccination timepoints, consistent with waning T cell responses. Among healthy vaccine recipients, nearly all vaccine-induced clones were SARS-CoV-2 mono-reactive, and only 1 of 255 was cross-reactive with common cold coronaviruses.

On this clone: It has no known antigen specificity. The input lacks base qualities; no much larger clone sits a single base away.

In the ViraFEST assay, PBMC were stimulated with viral peptide pools, and TCR sequencing was then used to find antigen-specific CD4+ T cell clonotypes based on their expansion. After less than 13 days of culture, CD4+ T cells were isolated with the EasySep CD4+ T cell isolation kit. Each participant got two doses of an mRNA SARS-CoV-2 vaccine, either BNT162b2 or mRNA-1273. The absence of prior SARS-CoV-2 infection in healthy vaccine recipients was confirmed by negative nucleocapsid antibodies before and after vaccination. Each well held 1.5 million to 2.5 million PBMC cultured in IMDM containing around 5% human AB serum, roughly 9.9 IU/ml IL-2 and gentamicin, along with roughly 10 ug/ml peptides. On days 3 and 7, half of the culture medium was replaced with fresh IL-2-containing medium. Unless noted otherwise, every peptide stimulation condition was cultured in triplicate wells. PBMC were separated from whole blood using Ficoll-Paque Plus gradient centrifugation and were then either cryopreserved at -140C or used fresh. The overlapping peptide pools covered the spike proteins of SARS-CoV-2 as well as those of the common cold coronaviruses HCoV-NL63, HCoV-OC43 and HCoV-229E. The QIAamp micro DNA kit was used to extract genomic DNA from the cultured CD4+ T cells.

The chain was built from TRBV28 and TRBJ1-1, with a tentative D gene TRBD1 over 6 matching bases. The receptor's source is a human donor who received a COVID-19 vaccine. The sample consisted of CD4+ T cells from PBMCs cultured with SARS-CoV-2 spike peptides, taken after COVID-19 vaccination. This specimen's cell subset or site label, interpreted: SARS-CoV-2 spike overlapping peptide pool stimulation. CDR3 sequence: CATAGEANTEAFF. The sequenced DNA is TGTGCCACCGCAGGGGAGGCGAACACTGAAGCTTTCTTT.